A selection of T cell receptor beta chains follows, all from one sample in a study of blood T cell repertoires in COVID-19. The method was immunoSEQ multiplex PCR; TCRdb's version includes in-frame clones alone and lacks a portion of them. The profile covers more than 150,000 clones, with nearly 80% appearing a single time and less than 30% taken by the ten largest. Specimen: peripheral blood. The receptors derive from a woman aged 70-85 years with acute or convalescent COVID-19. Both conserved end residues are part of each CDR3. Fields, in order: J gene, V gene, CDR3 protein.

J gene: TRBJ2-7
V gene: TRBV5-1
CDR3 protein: CASSFGQGATYEQYF

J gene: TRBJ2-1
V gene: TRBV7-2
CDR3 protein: CASSLVPMTSRYNEQFF

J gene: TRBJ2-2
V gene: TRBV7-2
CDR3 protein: CASSPYFSAGMNTGELFF

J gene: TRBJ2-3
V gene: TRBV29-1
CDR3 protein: CSVDVGVLADTQYF

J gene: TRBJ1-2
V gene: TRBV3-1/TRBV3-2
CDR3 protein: CASSQEGRYGYTF

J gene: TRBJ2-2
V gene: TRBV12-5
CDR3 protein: CASGLQRQGWTGELFF

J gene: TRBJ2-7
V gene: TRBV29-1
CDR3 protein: CSVMTSGPYEQYF

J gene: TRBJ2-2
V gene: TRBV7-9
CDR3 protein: CAGRLAANTGELFF

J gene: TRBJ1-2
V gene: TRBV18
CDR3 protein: CASSLYPQEYGYTF

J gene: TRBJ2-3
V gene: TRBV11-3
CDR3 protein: CASSLGAADTQYF

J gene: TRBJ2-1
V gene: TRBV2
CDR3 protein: CASSELAGVLNEQFF

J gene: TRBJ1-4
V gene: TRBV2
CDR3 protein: CASTLDAQGARRKLFF

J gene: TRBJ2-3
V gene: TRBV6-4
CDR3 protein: CASRPGQGARGTDTQYF